These 17 T cell receptor beta chains came from one sample sequenced in a study of blood T cell repertoires in COVID-19. Produced via immunoSEQ multiplex PCR; TCRdb's table is partial and in-frame only. The sample records 300,000 or so clones, around 89% being singletons. Input material: peripheral blood. Every receptor here comes from a woman aged 40 to 50 with acute or convalescent COVID-19.

The chain is built from TRBV11-2 and TRBJ1-2; 7 bases map to TRBD1. This CDR3 is 15 amino acids long. Trimming took 4 bases from V and 7 from J; bases not matched to a gene: 12. The germline V gene has CDR1 SGHAT and CDR2 FQNNGV. The CDR3 DNA sequence: TGTGCCAGCAGCTCCCCCCTGGACAGGCGAGGTGGCTACACCTTC. This gives the protein CASSSPLDRRGGYTF.

This chain joins TRBV7-9 and TRBJ2-5; weak D call: TRBD1 (5 bases). The CDR3 covers 13 residues. Germline lookup yields CDR1 SEHNR and CDR2 FQNEAQ (reference sequence). Trimming took off 1 base at V and 2 bases at J, with 5 bases between the two ends. The CDR3 DNA reads as TGTGCCAGCAGCTTAGGACAGCAAGAGACCCAGTACTTC. This sequence encodes CASSLGQQETQYF.

The chain is built from TRBV27 and TRBJ2-4; TRBD2 is a possible D gene (6 bases). The CDR3 runs to 15 residues. V was pared by 2 bases and J by 6 bases, with 14 bases between. Per the germline V gene, CDR1 is MNHEY and CDR2 is SMNVEV (reference sequence). The CDR3 nucleotides read TGTGCCAGCAGTTTAGGGGACCGGGAGAGAAACATTCAGTACTTC. It encodes CASSLGDRERNIQYF.

This clone is a singleton in its sample. The chain carries TRBV6-5 and TRBJ1-4, with D possibly being TRBD1 (5 bases). Germline CDR1 is MNHEY and CDR2 is SVGAGI. V lost 11 bases, J lost 6 bases, and 16 bases lay in between. The CDR3 has 13 amino acids. This CDR3 is CAAMGAGHEKLFF. In DNA, the CDR3 is TGTGCCGCCATGGGTGCGGGGCATGAAAAACTGTTTTTT.

This rearrangement joins TRBV5-4 to TRBJ2-2; 8 bases agree with TRBD1. The CDR3 is 15 residues long. The germline V gene encodes CDR1 SGHNT and CDR2 YYREEE (reference sequence). The trim removed 3 bases at V and 4 bases at J, leaving 5 bases unmatched. The CDR3 coding sequence is TGTGCCAGCAGCTCGACAGGGGACAGCACCGGGGAGCTGTTTTTT. This sequence encodes CASSSTGDSTGELFF.

This sequence joins TRBV2 and TRBJ1-1; D possibly corresponds to TRBD1 (5 bases). The CDR3 extends over 10 amino acids. The germline V gene encodes CDR1 SNHLY and CDR2 FYNNEI. For the CDR3, the DNA is TGTGTCACAGGTTCTACTGAAGCTTTCTTT. This gives the protein CVTGSTEAFF.

The V call is TRBV12-3 or TRBV12-4, the J call TRBJ1-2, with D unresolved. Trimming shortened V by 3 bases and J by 13 bases, and 15 bases separated the two germline ends. CDR3 length: 12 amino acids. The CDR3 nucleotides read TGTGCCAGCAGTTTCGCGCGAGAGGCTTGCACCTTC. This gives the protein CASSFAREACTF.

V and J are TRBV5-1 and TRBJ2-1; 8 bases line up with TRBD2. The ends lost 5 bases at V and 2 bases at J; junction bases unmatched: 12. The length of the CDR3 is 17 residues. Per the germline V gene, CDR1 is SGHRS and CDR2 is YFSETQ. The CDR3 DNA is TGCGCCAGCAGTTTGATAACCGGGACTAGGGCCTACAATGAGCAGTTCTTC. Translating gives CASSLITGTRAYNEQFF.

The rearrangement joins TRBV27 to TRBJ1-2, with D possibly TRBD1 on 5 matching bases. Between the trimmed V and J ends, which lost 0 bases and 5 bases, there was a span of 22 bases. Germline lookup yields CDR1 MNHEY and CDR2 SMNVEV (reference sequence). The CDR3 loop spans 18 amino acids. CDR3 amino acids: CASSLSSPFRQGNYGYTF. The CDR3 DNA reads as TGTGCCAGCAGTTTATCGAGCCCCTTCCGGCAGGGTAATTATGGCTACACCTTC.

This clone was detected only once. The rearrangement joins TRBV30 to TRBJ1-2, with 7 positions matching TRBD1. With V trimmed by 1 base and J by 2 bases, 4 bases remained unmatched. CDR3 length: 14 residues. Germline V lookup: CDR1 GTSNPN, CDR2 SVGIG (reference sequence). This CDR3 is CAWSAGGFNYGYTF. The CDR3 DNA sequence: TGTGCCTGGAGTGCAGGGGGATTCAACTATGGCTACACCTTC.

The rearrangement links TRBV27 to TRBJ2-5; possibly TRBD1 for D (5 bases). With 3 bases removed from V and 2 bases from J, the gap between germline ends came to 7 bases. Germline CDR1 reads MNHEY; CDR2 reads SMNVEV (reference sequence). The CDR3 spans 13 residues. CDR3 amino acids: CASSFQGQETQYF. CDR3 nucleotides: TGTGCCAGCAGTTTCCAGGGACAAGAGACCCAGTACTTC.

V and J are TRBV5-4 and TRBJ2-2; 7 positions match TRBD1. Germline V gene lookup returns CDR1 SGHNT and CDR2 YYREEE (reference sequence). The CDR3 extends over 15 amino acids. Germline trimming cut 4 bases from V and 4 bases from J; bases unmatched to any gene: 7. The CDR3 here is CASSVKGAVTGELFF. In DNA, the CDR3 is TGTGCCAGCAGCGTCAAGGGGGCGGTCACCGGGGAGCTGTTTTTT. Filled out from reference TRBV5-4 and TRBJ2-2, the complete variable domain reads ETGVTQSPTHLIKTRGQQVTLRCSSQSGHNTVSWYQQALGQGPQFIFQYYREEENGRGNFPPRFSGLQFPNYSSELNVNALELDDSALYLCASSVKGAVTGELFFGEGSRLTVL.

This sequence joins TRBV12-5 and TRBJ2-5, with 8 positions matching TRBD1. CDR1 is LGHNT and CDR2 is FRNRAP in the germline V gene. J gave up 1 base and V 2 bases, and 12 bases lay outside the gene matches. The CDR3 extends over 18 amino acids. CDR3 loop: CASGLTITSQGAQETQYF. DNA of the CDR3: TGTGCTAGTGGTTTGACCATCACTTCCCAGGGGGCCCAAGAGACCCAGTACTTC.

The chain has TRBV5-6 and TRBJ1-5; a weak D match, TRBD1 (5 bases). The germline V gene encodes CDR1 SGHDT and CDR2 YYEEEE. V was clipped by 1 base and J by 1 base, with 15 bases between them. The CDR3 contains 17 residues. The CDR3 is CASSLWRGKGSNQPQHF. CDR3 bases: TGTGCCAGCAGCTTGTGGCGGGGTAAGGGGAGCAATCAGCCCCAGCATTTT.

The V and J genes are TRBV7-2 and TRBJ2-3; D possibly corresponds to TRBD2 (7 bases). With 5 bases removed from V and 2 bases from J, the gap between germline ends came to 11 bases. The length of the CDR3 is 14 residues. Germline CDR1 SGHTA, CDR2 FQGNSA. CDR3 coding DNA: TGTGCCAGCAGCCCGGGGGGCATCACAGATACGCAGTATTTT. It is translated as CASSPGGITDTQYF.

This chain uses TRBV5-1 with TRBJ1-1; possibly TRBD1 for D (5 bases). V lost 3 bases to trimming and J lost 2 bases, with 17 bases between them. CDR3 length: 16 amino acids. Germline CDR1 and CDR2: SGHRS and YFSETQ. The DNA of the CDR3 is TGCGCCAGCAGCTCCCCTCCGGGACTGAGCAACACTGAAGCTTTCTTT. Amino acid sequence: CASSSPPGLSNTEAFF. Together with reference TRBV5-1 and TRBJ1-1, the CDR3 gives the full variable domain: KAGVTQTPRYLIKTRGQQVTLSCSPISGHRSVSWYQQTPGQGLQFLFEYFSETQRNKGNFPGRFSGRQFSNSRSEMNVSTLELGDSALYLCASSSPPGLSNTEAFFGQGTRLTVV.

The chain is built from TRBV12-5 and TRBJ1-3; D may be TRBD1 (5 bases). Germline CDR1 and CDR2: LGHNT and FRNRAP. Trimming removed 1 base at V and 2 bases at J, with 15 bases between. The CDR3 length is 17 residues. Written as DNA, the CDR3 is TGTGCTAGTGGTTTGGCTTACCCCGACAGTACTGGAAACACCATATATTTT. This gives the protein CASGLAYPDSTGNTIYF.